This TCR beta chain was obtained from a study of cytomegalovirus exposure and HLA in healthy donors (dated by TCRdb to 2016 to 2017). About the full investigation: An earlier analysis of about 560 of the donors reported 276 Gb of sequence data and roughly 120 million unique TCR beta sequences obtained from around 190 million T cells. Of the 300 to 500 genotyped donors, less than 85% were placed in the genetic ancestry cluster associated with self-reported Caucasian donors. An earlier analysis of 587 of the donors applied high-throughput TCR beta sequencing to assess whether each TCR beta V gene segment acted as functional or pseudogenic. The study aimed to test whether cataloging public T cell receptors could reveal signatures of past pathogen exposure. A later genetic analysis took genome-wide SNP genotypes for about 55% of the 666 donors and used that subset as a discovery cohort. Along with the 666-subject first cohort, a separate validation cohort of over a hundred different subjects was used. To predict cytomegalovirus infection status, the study combined high-throughput TCR immunosequencing, statistical association of individual TCRs with disease status, and machine learning. On average, over 200,000 unique TCR beta nucleotide sequences were sequenced per donor among some 430 genotyped donors of the cohort, with about 19% of those sequences being non-productive. All discovery cohort repertoires had been generated using a single sequencing platform. Rather than drawing on any new phenotypic data, the later analysis identified candidate immune exposures from TCR beta sequences and the way those sequences occurred across donors. The study used immunosequencing to profile the T cell repertoires of 666 subjects and linked those repertoires to cytomegalovirus serostatus. In a later analysis, previously published TCR beta repertoires from 600 to 850 donors were re-analyzed and high-resolution HLA genotyping was added so that TCR occurrence patterns could be studied. The number of typed donors differed by locus: about 620-640 for A, B, C, DRB1 and DQB1; approximately 540 for DQA1; approximately 600 for DPA1; and roughly 470 for DPB1. Several DR-DQ haplotypes were treated as single units for association and clustering because of strong linkage in the cohort. Alongside the repertoire data, information on donor age, sex, ethnicity and CMV serostatus was compiled. HLA typing included class I and class II loci at four-digit resolution. About 330 gigabases of sequencing data and roughly 81 million unique TCR sequences made up an early release that covered approximately 700 HLA-typed donors.

The cohort was made up of approximately 670 healthy bone marrow donors. At the time of sampling, every cohort member was nominally healthy, though immune exposures that went unrecorded were likely present. The donor tested CMV seronegative and was one of the 352 seronegative cohort members. Every donor gave a peripheral blood sample, and the peripheral blood mononuclear cells from that sample were used for TCR beta sequencing. Genomic DNA was extracted from the blood cell samples with the Qiagen DNeasy Blood Extraction Kit. Only a few counts were recorded for this clone. Which antigen it targets is not known. Nothing much larger sits one base from this clone, and base qualities are not available. V is pared back by 7 bases and J by 1 base, with 18 bases lying between the germline termini. From its cysteine to its phenylalanine, the CDR3 spans 16 amino acids. Only the CDR3 part of the read is kept: 48 bases, read in frame from the first base. Looking up the germline V gene yields CDR1 SGHDT and CDR2 YYEEEE.

General findings and caveats noted by the study authors: In an earlier analysis of under 600 of the donors, most TCR beta V segments were observed in productive rearrangements about 90% or about 30% of the time, broadly matching IMGT annotations. Specific HLA alleles were associated with 18,000 or so TCR beta sequences at a false discovery rate of 0.05 in a later analysis. A further reported finding was that TCR beta sequences accurately predicted the HLA-A and HLA-B alleles for most subjects in the first cohort. A few of the identified cytomegalovirus-associated TCR beta chains were confirmed in vitro to be specific for cytomegalovirus antigens. Several of the top co-occurrence clusters appeared to be linked to parvovirus B19, influenza, CMV and Epstein-Barr virus, according to a later analysis. Cytomegalovirus status was reported to be diagnosed by the classifier with high specificity and sensitivity in both the original and validation cohorts. The only immune exposure information available for the cohort was CMV serostatus. According to a later analysis, TCR association rates differed among HLA loci, with DRB1 alleles showing the most associated TCRs and HLA-C alleles showing the fewest. Correlated functional status among segregating V segments might reflect linkage disequilibrium, but an unknown experimental factor could not be ruled out. Some IMGT-functional V segments, including TRBV6-2 and TRBV6-3, could not be told apart with the 87-base-pair reads, so those segments were excluded. In a later genetic analysis, fewer N-insertions in productive TCRs were reported among donors in an Asian-associated ancestry cluster than the approximately 630-donor mean. Across donors, most TCR sequences were observed very rarely, whereas some public TCRs were present in many individuals. An association between a missense DCLRE1C variant and V-gene and J-gene trimming of TCR beta chains was found in a later genetic analysis and replicated in an independent cohort. Because HLA typing was unavailable for some donors at each locus, only the typed subset was used in association tests. In the study, around 150 TCR beta chains were listed as associated with cytomegalovirus. According to a later analysis, most CMV-associated TCR beta chains appeared to be HLA-restricted, and the HLA associations seemed to be driven largely by CMV exposure. Because counts were too low, approximately 15 rarely observed V segments, including chromosome 9 orphons, were excluded from the earlier analysis of 500 to 700 of the donors. The authors suggested that the approach could potentially be extended to other disease states and immunological phenotypes. Only TCR beta chains were sequenced in this cohort, and the absence of alpha or paired-chain data limited detectable features. Compared with equally common non-associated chains, HLA-associated TCR beta chains in a later analysis were more clonally expanded and had lower generation probabilities. Sequencing depth was assumed to be roughly uniform across donors in the presence/absence analyses, though that assumption may not hold. A group of highly shared sequence variants was considered likely to be a technical artifact of the sequencing pipeline. When HLA alleles, especially DR and DQ, strongly co-occurred, TCR associations were difficult to assign to individual alleles.

Preparation of the library involved the immunoSEQ multiplex PCR assay. A mixture of 60 forward primers for TCR Vbeta segments and 13 reverse primers for TCR Jbeta segments was used in the multiplex PCR. A multiplex PCR assay on genomic DNA amplified the CDR3 region of rearranged TCR beta genes. The Illumina HiSeq System was used to sequence the amplified TCR beta libraries as 87-base-pair reads. On the authors' methods: Across the 600 to 700 repertoires, a later analysis counted 60 million to 90 million unique TCR beta chains, around 11 million of which were shared by at least two donors. A nearest-neighbor algorithm error-corrected the raw reads and collapsed the reads into unique sequences, merging closely related sequences to remove PCR and sequencing errors. V, D and J gene segments were assigned by aligning CDR3 sequences to IMGT reference sequences. For a sequence to be retained, a match of at least six nucleotides to both a V gene segment and a J gene segment was required. Rearrangements were called productive when the CDR3 lacked stop codons and stayed in frame with V and J; all others were non-productive. CDR3 was defined according to IMGT convention as the region running from the second conserved V-encoded cysteine to the conserved J-encoded phenylalanine. The earlier analysis of approximately 590 of the donors excluded any sequence lacking an unambiguous match to a single V gene segment. An earlier analysis of 587 of the donors called V segments functional above 56.7% productive rearrangements and segregating when the between-donor standard deviation exceeded 5%. To diagnose cytomegalovirus status from the catalog of TCR beta chain sequences, a statistical classification framework was built. A later analysis assigned V and J genes by comparing TCR nucleotide sequences with IMGT/GENE-DB human TR gene sequences. The TCRdist pipeline was used in a later analysis to assign CDR3 sequences and most-parsimonious VDJ recombination scenarios. A later analysis defined each TCR beta chain by its CDR3 amino acid sequence plus V-gene family, and excluded reads lacking a unique V-gene family. As a way to deal with suspected cross-contamination and a sequencing artifact, a later analysis dropped 500 to 700 nucleotide sequences that were highly shared and had low generation probability. A later analysis calculated a clonal expansion index for each public chain from normalized within-repertoire ranks of inferred template counts. In a later analysis, generation probabilities were computed using a VDJ recombination model fitted to out-of-frame rearrangements, and the results were checked against IGoR. In a later analysis, hypergeometric tests were used to score TCR-TCR, TCR-HLA and TCR-CMV co-occurrence, with a repertoire-size bias correction applied to TCR pairs. A later analysis estimated false discovery rates by permuting HLA or CMV assignments 20 times. In a later analysis, co-occurring TCRs were grouped using DBSCAN, and TCRdist sequence similarity was added for clustering within HLA-allele-positive subsets. Repertoires with fewer than 30,000 or more than 120,000 public chains were left out of co-occurrence clustering, as were about five repertoires with anomalous nucleotide sharing. TCRdb took over this immuneACCESS table, retaining in-frame rearrangements with V and J assigned. Such tables are incomplete; in checked studies, under half of the missing clones stem from an unresolved V gene, and the remainder is unexplained. V, J and clone size reflect that table, while D and trimming were determined from the DNA. For this sample there are about 130,000 clones; roughly four fifths appear just once. In total, the top ten clones hold about 1.8% of the sample.

Sequenced material: PBMCs. The sequence was obtained from a woman in her fifties or sixties in good health and CMV-seronegative. The chain was built from TRBV5-6 and TRBJ2-1, and possibly TRBD1, on 5 matching bases. The base sequence is TGTGCCAGCTCAGAGACCGCAGGGCGTTCCTACAATGAGCAGTTCTTC. Its protein product is CASSETAGRSYNEQFF.